This T cell receptor (beta chain) appears in the sequencing data of a study of cytomegalovirus exposure and HLA in healthy donors. Of note for this clone: The antigen remains undetermined.

The CDR3 runs to 13 residues. The V and J ends lost 5 bases and 6 bases, in that order; junction bases with no gene match: 3. Germline V gene lookup returns CDR1 SGHTA and CDR2 FQGTGA. Study observations and caveats: Certain indistinguishable V segments, among them TRBV6-2 and TRBV6-3, were excluded. Relative to the roughly 640-donor mean, N-insertions were reportedly fewer in an Asian-associated ancestry cluster in a later analysis.

With 60 Vbeta and 13 Jbeta primers, the PCR was carried out. Authors' analysis steps: About 10 million shared chains were among about 80 million unique TCR beta chains counted in a later analysis. The repertoire was sequenced with immunoSEQ multiplex PCR; TCRdb's copy has only in-frame clones and lacks some. The D gene and trimming were derived from the DNA, and the V and J assignments and clone size from that table. The table lists about 130,000 clones, over 50% of them singletons. Source material: PBMCs. This TCR was sampled from a human donor in good health. The J gene is TRBJ2-1, the V gene TRBV7-3, with 8 bases fitting TRBD2. As DNA, the CDR3 is TGTGCCAGCAGCCCCGGGACTAGCAATGAGCAGTTCTTC. Its translation: CASSPGTSNEQFF.